A selection of T cell receptor beta chains follows, all from one sample in a study of blood T cell repertoires in COVID-19. The repertoire was sequenced with immunoSEQ multiplex PCR; TCRdb's copy has only in-frame clones and lacks some. Here the sample spans about 140,000 clones, around 90% being singletons. Sequenced input: peripheral blood. The receptor source for this set is a man in his 70s with acute or convalescent COVID-19. CDR3s include the opening cysteine and the closing phenylalanine or tryptophan. D genes are given only for firm matches. A row's size may be missing; if present it is once, few, many or a size class.

v_gene	abundance	j_gene	d_gene	CDR3nt	CDR3aa
TRBV6-5	.	TRBJ2-3	TRBD2	TGTGCCAGCAGTTATTCAACGGGGGAGGGCCCGCAGTATTTT	CASSYSTGEGPQYF
TRBV5-5	.	TRBJ1-1	TRBD1	TGTGCCAGCAGATGGGGACAGGGGGGCACTGAAGCTTTCTTT	CASRWGQGGTEAFF
TRBV30	.	TRBJ1-5	TRBD1	TGTGCCTGGAGCGCCGGGACAGGGGAACAGCCCCAGCATTTT	CAWSAGTGEQPQHF
TRBV18	.	TRBJ1-1	.	TGTGCCAGCTCACCTAATTGGAGCGGGGACACTGAAGCTTTCTTT	CASSPNWSGDTEAFF
TRBV19	.	TRBJ1-2	.	TGTGCCAGTCGCAACCAGGGGATCTATGGCTACACCTTC	CASRNQGIYGYTF
TRBV7-8	few	TRBJ1-3	.	TGTGCCAGCAGCTCGGTAGTGTCCAACTCTGGAAACACCATATATTTT	CASSSVVSNSGNTIYF
TRBV7-2	.	TRBJ2-3	.	TGTGCCAGCAGCTCACCGGACTGGTTCAACACAGATACGCAGTATTTT	CASSSPDWFNTDTQYF
TRBV5-1	.	TRBJ1-1	.	TGCGCCAGCAGCTTCGACTCGTACACTGAAGCTTTCTTT	CASSFDSYTEAFF
TRBV9	.	TRBJ2-5	.	TGTGCCAGCAGCCCCGAGTGGGGCGGAGAGACCCAGTACTTC	CASSPEWGGETQYF
TRBV3-1/TRBV3-2	.	TRBJ2-2	TRBD2	TGTGCCAGCAGCCAAGAGACTAGCGGGATTGGCACCGGGGAGCTGTTTTTT	CASSQETSGIGTGELFF
TRBV5-5	.	TRBJ1-4	TRBD1	TGTGCCAGCAGCCCGCCGGGACAGGCGAATGAAAAACTGTTTTTT	CASSPPGQANEKLFF
TRBV15	.	TRBJ2-3	TRBD2	TGTGCCACCAGCAGAGTCGGGGGAGGGGCAGATACGCAGTATTTT	CATSRVGGGADTQYF
TRBV11-2	.	TRBJ1-5	TRBD1	TGTGCCAGCAGCAGGGACAGGACTTTCCAACAGCCCCAGCATTTT	CASSRDRTFQQPQHF
TRBV27	.	TRBJ2-7	TRBD2	TGTGCCAGCAGTTCACGGACTCCCGGGACTAGCGGGATCTACGAGCAGTACTTC	CASSSRTPGTSGIYEQYF
TRBV19	.	TRBJ1-4	.	TGTGCCAGTAGTATACCACCTCCAGCTAATGAAAAACTGTTTTTT	CASSIPPPANEKLFF
TRBV28	.	TRBJ1-2	.	TGTGCCAGCAGTTTACTGGGCAGCTATGGCTACACCTTC	CASSLLGSYGYTF
TRBV5-1	.	TRBJ2-1	TRBD2	TGCGCCAGCAGTCAAATAGCGGGAGGACCCTACAATGAGCAGTTCTTC	CASSQIAGGPYNEQFF
TRBV19	.	TRBJ1-2	.	TGTGCCAGTAGTATTGGGCTGGATGGCTACACCTTC	CASSIGLDGYTF
TRBV6-1	.	TRBJ2-3	TRBD2	TGTGCCAGCAGTGAGCCTTTAGCGGGAGAAACAGATACGCAGTATTTT	CASSEPLAGETDTQYF
TRBV21-1	.	TRBJ2-7	.	TGTGCCAGCAGCATCGAAAGGTGGAGCGGGGCCTCCTACGAGCAGTACTTC	CASSIERWSGASYEQYF
TRBV6-4	.	TRBJ2-3	.	TGTGCCAGCAGTGACTCGAGTCTGAACACAGATACGCAGTATTTT	CASSDSSLNTDTQYF
TRBV7-9	.	TRBJ1-1	TRBD1	TGTGCCAGCAGCATATCGACAGGGACCAACACTGAAGCTTTCTTT	CASSISTGTNTEAFF
TRBV7-2	.	TRBJ1-2	TRBD1	TGTGCCAGCAGCCCCAGGTTTGGCAGGGGGGACTATGGCTACACCTTC	CASSPRFGRGDYGYTF
TRBV27	.	TRBJ1-5	.	TGTGCCAGCAGTTCGGACAGTTTCAATCAGCCCCAGCATTTT	CASSSDSFNQPQHF
TRBV27	.	TRBJ1-5	TRBD1	TGTGCCAGCAGTTTAAGCCTACAGGGGCAGCCCCAGCATTTT	CASSLSLQGQPQHF
TRBV28	.	TRBJ1-1	TRBD1	TGTGCCAGCAGTACGACCGGGACAGGGGGCCACACTGAAGCTTTCTTT	CASSTTGTGGHTEAFF
TRBV7-2	.	TRBJ2-1	TRBD2	TGTGCCAGCAGCCTACGGACTAGCGGGAGTTCTGAGCAGTTCTTC	CASSLRTSGSSEQFF
TRBV21-1	.	TRBJ2-2	.	TGTGCCAGCACCACCTTGGGGAGGGCCTCTGGGGAGCTGTTTTTT	CASTTLGRASGELFF
TRBV19	few	TRBJ1-4	TRBD1	TGTGCCAGTGGAACCGGGACAGTAAATGAAAAACTGTTTTTT	CASGTGTVNEKLFF
TRBV4-1	.	TRBJ2-3	.	TGCGCCAGCAGCCTAAGGACTAGCACAGATACGCAGTATTTT	CASSLRTSTDTQYF
TRBV7-9	few	TRBJ1-6	.	TGTGCCAGCAGCTTAGAGCTCGCTAATTCACCCCTCCACTTT	CASSLELANSPLHF
TRBV19	few	TRBJ2-3	.	TGTGCCAGTAGTATAAACCGGAGGGATACGCAGTATTTT	CASSINRRDTQYF
TRBV9	.	TRBJ1-1	.	TGTGCCAGCAGCAAAAGGAGGGGCACTGAAGCTTTCTTT	CASSKRRGTEAFF
TRBV4-2	.	TRBJ2-1	TRBD1	TGTGCCAGCAGCCAAGACGTAGGGGGCTGGAATGAGCAGTTCTTC	CASSQDVGGWNEQFF
TRBV19	.	TRBJ2-2	.	TGTGCCAGTAGTGGCACAGCGGCAAACACCGGGGAGCTGTTTTTT	CASSGTAANTGELFF
TRBV2	.	TRBJ1-5	.	TGTGCCAGCAGGGAGGGCGGAAACTACAATCAGCCCCAGCATTTT	CASREGGNYNQPQHF
TRBV5-8	once	TRBJ2-5	.	TGTGCCAGCAGCCTCGGAACTATATTTCAAGAGACCCAGTACTTC	CASSLGTIFQETQYF
TRBV6-5	.	TRBJ2-5	.	TGTGCCACCACGAGCCAACAGGGCGCGCCTCAGACCCAGTACTTC	CATTSQQGAPQTQYF
TRBV5-4	.	TRBJ2-1	TRBD2	TGTGCCAGCAGCTTCTCGCGGGGGGTGGGCTACAATGAGCAGTTCTTC	CASSFSRGVGYNEQFF
TRBV9	once	TRBJ1-1	TRBD1	TGTGCCAGCACGTCGGGACAGCCTAACACTGAAGCTTTCTTT	CASTSGQPNTEAFF
TRBV5-1	.	TRBJ2-2	TRBD2	TGCGCCAGCAGCGTCACTAGCGGGCTGACCGGGGAGCTGTTTTTT	CASSVTSGLTGELFF
TRBV5-1	.	TRBJ2-1	.	TGCGCCAGCAGCTTGGATAAAAACAATGAGCAGTTCTTC	CASSLDKNNEQFF
TRBV7-2	.	TRBJ2-2	TRBD2	TGTGCCAGCAGCTTTCCCCGACTAGCGGGGGGCAACACCGGGGAGCTGTTTTTT	CASSFPRLAGGNTGELFF
TRBV27	.	TRBJ2-1	TRBD2	TGTGCCAGCAGTCCCGACCAGCGGGGGAGATACAATGAGCAGTTCTTC	CASSPDQRGRYNEQFF
TRBV4-1	.	TRBJ2-3	.	TGCGCCAGCAGCACCGGGGGGCGTCCCTCTGATACGCAGTATTTT	CASSTGGRPSDTQYF
TRBV9	.	TRBJ2-5	.	TGTGCCAGCAGCCCCGACCCCGGGGGGACCCAGTACTTC	CASSPDPGGTQYF
TRBV18	.	TRBJ1-5	.	TGTGCCAGCTCACTTGAGAGTAGCCAGCCCCAGCATTTT	CASSLESSQPQHF
TRBV9	.	TRBJ2-2	.	TGTGCCAGCACCACTTCGAACACCGGGGAGCTGTTTTTT	CASTTSNTGELFF
TRBV5-1	.	TRBJ1-6	.	TGCGCCAGCAGCGGTGAGGTGGGGGCAGGGGATTCACCCCTCCACTTT	CASSGEVGAGDSPLHF
TRBV6-5	.	TRBJ1-4	TRBD1	TGTGCCAGCAGTCTACAGGGGTTGAGGGGTGAAAAACTGTTTTTT	CASSLQGLRGEKLFF